This TCR beta chain comes out of a study of T cells in Graves' hyperthyroidism and ophthalmopathy. About the research overall: The blood sample was taken at first diagnosis, before treatment began.

It was RNA transcripts that yielded the amplified TCR beta CDR3 regions. Initially, a first-round RT-PCR of the TCR CDR3 employed the HTBI primer set. MiXCR, applied by TCRdb to the multiplex PCR reads, yields one record per CDR3 protein. The sample lists over 350,000 distinct CDR3 sequences, around an eighth occurring once. J lost 4 bases, V lost 5 bases, and 10 bases had no gene match. Germline V CDR1 and CDR2: SGHNT, YENEEA. This CDR3 has 15 residues. This clonotype was seen repeatedly, ten times or more. The J gene is TRBJ1-2, the V gene TRBV11-3, with 7 bases aligning to TRBD1. This receptor was identified in a man between 45 and 60 years old with Graves' ophthalmopathy. The sample was blood. The CDR3 DNA follows: TGTGCCAGCAGCGGCAGGGGACAGCTTCGCTATGGCTACACCTTC. Its translation is CASSGRGQLRYGYTF. Filled out from reference TRBV11-3 and TRBJ1-2, the complete variable domain reads EAGVVQSPRYKIIEKKQPVAFWCNPISGHNTLYWYLQNLGQGPELLIRYENEEAVDDSQLPKDRFSAERLKGVDSTLKIQPAELGDSAVYLCASSGRGQLRYGYTFGSGTRLTVV.